The 31 T cell receptor beta chains reported below all come from one sample, sequenced in a study of identical twins (dated by TCRdb to between 2015 and 2016). Library prep was done by 5' RACE. This sample was sequenced with an Illumina HiSeq 2000. Using fastp trimming at Q25 and MiXCR clonotype assembly, TCRdb reanalyzed the public sequencing data and kept in-frame beta chains. Each record represents a unique CDR3 protein, reported with the most common genes and DNA among its rows. This sample gives roughly 630,000 distinct CDR3 sequences in total; about 7.1% of them show up just once. 1.6% of the sample goes to the ten largest clones. These data were also reused for a study on yellow fever vaccine responses in identical twins.

The sequencing sample was made of PBMCs. These receptors were taken from a woman between 18 and 29 years old in good health.

This clonotype came up a few times. The chain combines TRBV5-1 with TRBJ2-2; the match to TRBD2 covers 9 bases. The CDR3 runs to 16 residues. Losses at the gene ends were 6 bases for V and 1 base for J; bases not matched to a gene: 7. The germline V gene has CDR1 SGHRS and CDR2 YFSETQ. CDR3 region: CASKPSGTLNTGELFF. DNA of the CDR3: TGCGCCAGCAAACCTAGCGGGACCCTGAACACCGGGGAGCTGTTTTTT.

Many counts were recorded for this clonotype. The chain has TRBV20-1 and TRBJ2-3; TRBD2 matches 7 bases. The CDR3 covers 14 residues. With V trimmed by 7 bases and J by 3 bases, 10 bases remained unmatched. Germline V gene sequence: CDR1 DFQATT, CDR2 SNEGSKA (reference sequence). CDR3: CSVSTSAGTDTQYF. CDR3 DNA: TGCAGTGTTAGTACTAGCGCCGGGACAGATACGCAGTATTTT.

Ten or more counts support this clonotype. The chain uses TRBV27 and TRBJ2-3, with 10 bases aligning to TRBD2. Germline-derived CDR1 and CDR2 are MNHEY and SMNVEV (reference sequence). V shed 5 bases and J 3 bases; nucleotides not matched to a gene: 8. The CDR3 sequence is 16 residues long. The CDR3 is CASSVQRGGNTDTQYF. In nucleotides, the CDR3 is TGTGCCAGCAGTGTTCAGCGGGGGGGCAATACAGATACGCAGTATTTT.

This clonotype turned up a few times. The chain recombines TRBV27 with TRBJ1-6; 8 bases map to TRBD1. This CDR3 spans 14 amino acids. CDR1 is MNHEY, CDR2 SMNVEV, per germline (reference sequence). The J segment lost 9 bases and the V segment lost 2 bases, leaving 3 bases of the junction unmatched. CDR3 nucleotides: TGTGCCAGCAGTTTACCAGGGGGCGGTTCACCCCTCCACTTT. Translated, it gives CASSLPGGGSPLHF.

This clonotype was counted only a few times. The rearrangement links TRBV29-1 to TRBJ2-3; possible D gene TRBD2, 6 bases. The germline V gene has CDR1 SQVTM and CDR2 ANQGSEA. V lost 6 bases and J lost 2, with 15 bases in between. This CDR3 contains 14 residues. The CDR3 nucleotides are TGCAGCGTAACCGGGAGTGGAGACACAGATACGCAGTATTTT. As protein: CSVTGSGDTDTQYF.

In its sample, this clonotype was seen many times. The gene calls are TRBV18 and TRBJ2-2; no definite D call. The CDR3 sequence is 16 residues long. Trimming took 5 bases from V and 0 from J, leaving 13 bases between them. Germline loops: CDR1 KGHSH, CDR2 LQKENI. CDR3 DNA sequence: TGTGCCAGCTCAGAACTGCCCTCTACGAACACCGGGGAGCTGTTTTTT. Translation gives CASSELPSTNTGELFF. The full variable domain, its missing parts supplied by reference TRBV18 and TRBJ2-2, is NAGVMQNPRHLVRRRGQEARLRCSPMKGHSHVYWYRQLPEEGLKFMVYLQKENIIDESGMPKERFSAEFPKEGPSILRIQQVVRGDSAAYFCASSELPSTNTGELFFGEGSRLTVL.

This clonotype was observed a handful of times. CDR3 coding DNA: TGTGCCAGCATCCCCTCGCCATTACTACTTAACTATGGCTACACCTTC. Translated: CASIPSPLLLNYGYTF. The rearrangement links TRBV6-1 to TRBJ1-2; D gene uncertain. Per germline, CDR1 MNHNS and CDR2 SASEGT. The CDR3 is made up of 16 amino acids. The V gene lost 7 bases and the J gene lost 1 base, with 19 bases spanning the gap.

The gene calls are TRBV10-3 and TRBJ2-5; TRBD2 aligns across 7 bases. J lost 3 bases, V lost 5 bases, and 12 bases had no gene match. The CDR3 is made up of 16 amino acids. Germline V gene sequence: CDR1 ENHRY, CDR2 SYGVKD. The chain's CDR3 is CAISLELGLAEETQYF. The CDR3 bases are TGTGCCATCAGTCTGGAATTGGGGCTAGCGGAAGAGACCCAGTACTTC.

This clonotype has ten or more counts. The rearrangement uses TRBV5-1 and TRBJ2-1; the D is unclear. This CDR3 is built from 15 residues. V shed 2 bases and J shed 1 base, with 10 bases lying between them. Germline values: CDR1 SGHRS, CDR2 YFSETQ. CDR3 sequence (DNA): TGCGCCAGCAGCTTCACGGGTACATCCTACAATGAGCAGTTCTTC. Its protein product is CASSFTGTSYNEQFF. The full variable domain, rest sourced from reference TRBV5-1 and TRBJ2-1, is KAGVTQTPRYLIKTRGQQVTLSCSPISGHRSVSWYQQTPGQGLQFLFEYFSETQRNKGNFPGRFSGRQFSNSRSEMNVSTLELGDSALYLCASSFTGTSYNEQFFGPGTRLTVL.

The sample holds a few counts of this clonotype. V is TRBV12-3 or TRBV12-4 and J is TRBJ1-1; D remains unclear. Trimming took 5 bases from V and 2 from J, leaving 9 bases between them. The CDR3 contains 13 residues. The CDR3 region is CASSPGSNTEAFF. CDR3 bases: TGTGCCAGCAGTCCCGGGTCAAACACTGAAGCTTTCTTT.

This clonotype came up many times. This rearrangement joins TRBV20-1 to TRBJ2-1; D gene uncertain. CDR1 DFQATT and CDR2 SNEGSKA come from the germline V gene (reference sequence). The V gene lost 6 bases and the J gene lost 4 bases, with 13 bases spanning the gap. The CDR3 sequence is 13 residues long. The CDR3 sequence: CSALRNPYNEQFF. The CDR3 bases are TGCAGTGCCCTCCGGAATCCTTACAATGAGCAGTTCTTC.

The genes are TRBV7-9 and TRBJ1-1, with D unclear. Between the trimmed V and J ends, which lost 8 bases and 6 bases, there was a span of 25 bases. Germline V gene lookup returns CDR1 SEHNR and CDR2 FQNEAQ (reference sequence). CDR3 length: 16 residues. DNA for the CDR3: TGTGCCAGCTCTGGAAAAGAGATTGGACCGGGCGCTGAAGCTTTCTTT. This gives the protein CASSGKEIGPGAEAFF.

The gene calls are TRBV19 and TRBJ2-5; maybe TRBD2 (7 bases). CDR1 is LNHDA, CDR2 SQIVND, per germline (reference sequence). V lost 4 bases and J lost 1, with 19 bases in between. The CDR3 has 17 residues. The CDR3 loop is CASSTSGASGTQETQYF. The CDR3 DNA reads as TGTGCCAGTAGTACGTCAGGGGCTAGCGGCACCCAAGAGACCCAGTACTTC.

This clonotype has at least ten counts. The chain carries TRBV4-2 and TRBJ2-3, with D hard to call. The germline V gene has CDR1 LGHNA and CDR2 YNFKEQ. V was cut by 1 base and J by 3 bases, with 11 bases left in between. The CDR3 extends over 15 amino acids. The CDR3 here is CASSQGYLGTDTQYF. The CDR3 DNA reads TGTGCCAGCAGCCAAGGCTATCTAGGAACAGATACGCAGTATTTT.

The chain employs TRBV12-2 and TRBJ2-1. TRBV12-2 is deemed a pseudogene. This CDR3 is 15 amino acids long. The CDR3: CASRLIPSYYNEQFF. The CDR3 DNA reads TGTGCAAGTCGCTTAATCCCGAGCTACTACAATGAGCAGTTCTTC.

About this clonotype: This clone may be a read error of a much larger clone one base away. The chain employs TRBV15 and TRBJ2-5; no clear D gene. CDR3 size: 15 residues. Germline CDR1 and CDR2: LNHNV and YYDKDF (reference sequence). CDR3 DNA: TGTGCCACCAGCAGAGATCGAGCAGTCCAAGATACCCAGTACTTC. Protein product: CATSRDRAVQDTQYF.

This clonotype was detected many times. The chain combines TRBV2 with TRBJ2-7; unclear D gene. From germline, CDR1 is SNHLY and CDR2 FYNNEI. Trimming cost V 10 bases and J 3 bases, with 16 bases left between them. The CDR3 consists of 13 residues. The CDR3 DNA sequence: TGTGCCACCCACCAGGTCAGGAACTACGAGCAGTACTTC. Translation gives CATHQVRNYEQYF.

This clonotype was counted ten times or more. The chain uses TRBV10-3 and TRBJ1-2, with D possibly TRBD1 on 6 matching bases. Trimming removed 4 bases at V and 3 bases at J, with 12 bases between. The CDR3 spans 14 residues. Germline-derived CDR1 and CDR2 are ENHRY and SYGVKD. The CDR3 bases are TGTGCCATCAGTGGGGGGCGCGGAGACTATGGCTACACCTTC. Translation: CAISGGRGDYGYTF.

Only a few counts were recorded for this clonotype. V gene TRBV10-1 combines with J gene TRBJ2-2, with D tentatively TRBD1 (5 bases). The germline CDR1 and CDR2 sequences are WNHNN and SYGVQD (reference sequence). CDR3 length: 14 residues. V was pared by 3 bases and J by 4 bases, with 9 bases between. The CDR3 spells CASSDRATTGELFF. The CDR3 DNA follows: TGCGCCAGCAGTGACAGGGCGACCACCGGGGAGCTGTTTTTT.

This clonotype has only a few counts. The J gene is TRBJ2-7, the V gene TRBV5-5; possibly TRBD2 for D (6 bases). The CDR3 covers 13 residues. CDR1 and CDR2 (germline): SGHKS, YYEKEE (reference sequence). V was pared by 3 bases and J by 2 bases, with 9 bases between. CDR3 in amino acids: CASSSGGAYEQYF. The DNA for the CDR3 is TGTGCCAGCAGCTCCGGCGGGGCCTACGAGCAGTACTTC.

This clonotype has just a few counts. V gene TRBV12-3 or TRBV12-4 combines with J gene TRBJ1-2, with D possibly TRBD1 on 5 matching bases. This CDR3 comprises 16 residues. V lost 3 bases, J lost 4 bases, and 18 bases lay in between. The CDR3 reads CASSFGHGSGGYGYTF. The CDR3 DNA reads TGTGCCAGCAGTTTTGGACATGGGAGTGGCGGCTATGGCTACACCTTC.

This clonotype came up a few times. The chain links TRBV29-1 to TRBJ1-2; D perhaps matches TRBD1 (5 bases). V lost 6 bases to trimming and J lost 4 bases, with 15 bases between them. Germline-derived CDR1 and CDR2 are SQVTM and ANQGSEA. The CDR3 has 13 amino acids. CDR3 in DNA: TGCAGCGTAACCGGGGGGGAGAGCTATGGCTACACCTTC. This translates into CSVTGGESYGYTF.

This clonotype was observed at least ten times. V usage is TRBV12-3 or TRBV12-4 and J usage is TRBJ2-2; D gene uncertain. The CDR3 runs 12 residues. The V end was cut by 10 bases, the J end by 5 bases, with 11 bases between. The CDR3 DNA sequence: TGTGCCACCCCCAGGATTACCGGGGAGCTGTTTTTT. Residues: CATPRITGELFF.

Many counts were recorded for this clonotype. The V call is TRBV28, the J call TRBJ1-2; 8 bases match TRBD1. There are 14 residues in the CDR3. Trimming cost V 6 bases and J 0 bases; bases outside gene matches: 3. The germline V gene has CDR1 MDHEN and CDR2 SYDVKM. CDR3 residues: CASRGTGTNYGYTF. The CDR3 DNA reads TGTGCCAGCAGAGGGACAGGAACTAACTATGGCTACACCTTC.

The chain combines TRBV29-1 with TRBJ2-2, with TRBD2 identical over 8 bases. V lost 7 bases and J lost 4; bases outside the gene matches: 5. Germline V gene sequence: CDR1 SQVTM, CDR2 ANQGSEA. This CDR3 has 13 residues. The CDR3 here is CSGGLGATGELFF. The CDR3 DNA sequence: TGCAGCGGGGGACTAGGGGCCACCGGGGAGCTGTTTTTT.

The genes are TRBV10-1 and TRBJ2-2; D may correspond to TRBD1 or TRBD2 (6 bases each). Germline V gene lookup returns CDR1 WNHNN and CDR2 SYGVQD (reference sequence). CDR3 length: 17 residues. The V and J ends lost 1 base and 0 bases respectively, with 12 bases between them. The CDR3 DNA follows: TGCGCCAGCAGTGAGTTCGCGGGACATTCGAACACCGGGGAGCTGTTTTTT. This gives the protein CASSEFAGHSNTGELFF.

This clonotype came up a few times. The gene calls are TRBV6-2 or TRBV6-3 and TRBJ2-5; D gene ambiguous. Germline assignment: CDR1 MNHEY and CDR2 SVGEGT. CDR3 length: 14 residues. V lost 4 bases and J 1 base, leaving 10 bases between the germline ends. The CDR3 nucleotides are TGTGCCAGCAGTTCGGCAAAACTCCAAGAGACCCAGTACTTC. Translation gives CASSSAKLQETQYF.

The chain joins TRBV20-1 to TRBJ2-1, with 10 nucleotides matching TRBD2. In germline, CDR1 is DFQATT, CDR2 SNEGSKA (reference sequence). The CDR3 is made up of 18 amino acids. The junction had 10 bases not matched to a gene; V was cut back by 0 bases and J by 2 bases. The CDR3 coding sequence is TGCAGTGCTAGAGATCAACTAGCGGGGACCACAGCCTACAATGAGCAGTTCTTC. Protein: CSARDQLAGTTAYNEQFF.

This clonotype was recorded many times. The V call is TRBV24-1, the J call TRBJ1-1; tentative D call: TRBD1 (6 bases). The length of the CDR3 is 13 residues. Germline V gene sequence: CDR1 KGHDR, CDR2 SFDVKD. V shed 4 bases and J shed 8 bases, with 13 bases lying between them. CDR3 loop: CATSETGTTEAFF. The CDR3 DNA reads as TGTGCCACCAGTGAAACCGGGACAACAGAAGCTTTCTTT.

For this clonotype: One end of the junction fails to match germline, which may point to a read error. The chain carries TRBV28 and TRBJ2-7; 13 bases fit TRBD2. Germline CDR1 is MDHEN and CDR2 is SYDVKM. The CDR3 is 12 amino acids. Here the CDR3 DNA reads TGTGCCAGCAGGGTTGGGACTAGCGGGGCCCTCTTC. Its translation is CASRVGTSGALF.

The chain links TRBV24-1 to TRBJ1-2; TRBD1 aligns across 9 bases. The CDR3 has 15 amino acids. Germline V CDR1 and CDR2: KGHDR, SFDVKD. The V gene end was trimmed by 4 bases and the J gene end by 2 bases; junction bases not matched to a gene: 4. CDR3 region: CATSDPGQGNYGYTF. The CDR3 nucleotides are TGTGCCACCAGTGACCCCGGACAGGGGAACTATGGCTACACCTTC.